Below are 12 T cell receptor beta chains sequenced from a single sample in a study of cytomegalovirus exposure and HLA in healthy donors (dated by TCRdb to the late 2010s). The protocol used for the library was the immunoSEQ multiplex PCR assay. Imported from immuneACCESS, the table was reduced by TCRdb to in-frame sequences with V and J called. These copies leave out some clones; in studies compared against another copy, an unresolved V gene accounts for under half, and the cause of the remainder is not known. The table for this sample lists some 120,000 clones; more than 75% of them were counted only once. The ten largest clonotypes hold roughly 2% of the sample. Sequencing was done on a sample of PBMCs. These TCRs come from a woman aged 25 to 39 in good health and CMV-seronegative.

A single count supports this clone. The chain uses TRBV21-1 and TRBJ1-1; the table's D gene call, TRBD1, was not cross checked with the DNA. TRBV21-1 counts as a pseudogene. The CDR3 extends over 17 amino acids. The CDR3 reads CASSKGGLQGISAEAFF. CDR3 DNA: TGTGCCAGCAGCAAAGGAGGTTTACAGGGAATAAGCGCTGAAGCTTTCTTT.

The CDR3 loop is CASSQGTGGGSPLHF. CDR3 DNA sequence: TGTGCCAGCAGCCAAGGGACAGGGGGCGGATCACCCCTCCACTTT. J is TRBJ1-6 and V is TRBV4-2; 11 bases agree with TRBD1. V dropped 1 base and J dropped 10; count of bases not matched to a gene: 3. Germline CDR1 LGHNA, CDR2 YNFKEQ. This CDR3 is built from 15 residues.

The chain recombines TRBV5-1 with TRBJ2-7; weak D call: TRBD1 (6 bases). Germline CDR1 and CDR2: SGHRS and YFSETQ. V lost 1 base and J lost 5, with 13 bases in between. This CDR3 is 14 amino acids long. CDR3 coding DNA: TGCGCCAGCAGCTTGAACAGGGTGGGGGACGAGCAGTACTTC. It yields the protein CASSLNRVGDEQYF.

The CDR3 protein is CASSSGTGFQETQYF. Written as DNA, the CDR3 is TGTGCCAGCAGCTCCGGGACAGGATTTCAAGAGACCCAGTACTTC. The chain recombines TRBV11-3 with TRBJ2-5, with 8 bases fitting TRBD1. The CDR3 is 15 residues long. V shed 4 bases and J 2 bases; nucleotides not matched to a gene: 6. The germline gives CDR1 SGHNT, CDR2 YENEEA. The variable domain in full, with the rest retrieved from reference TRBV11-3 and TRBJ2-5, is EAGVVQSPRYKIIEKKQPVAFWCNPISGHNTLYWYLQNLGQGPELLIRYENEEAVDDSQLPKDRFSAERLKGVDSTLKIQPAELGDSAVYLCASSSGTGFQETQYFGPGTRLLVL.

V is TRBV6-6 and J is TRBJ1-2; D ambiguous. The V gene's germline CDR1 is MNHNY and CDR2 SVGAGI (reference sequence). V was pared by 0 bases and J by 8 bases, with 19 bases between. The CDR3 length is 16 residues. The CDR3 sequence is CASSYSALLEGGGYTF. In DNA, the CDR3 is TGTGCCAGCAGTTACTCCGCCCTATTGGAGGGTGGGGGCTACACCTTC.

This CDR3 reads CASSESGFQGYTF. In DNA, the CDR3 is TGTGCCAGCAGTGAATCAGGGTTTCAAGGCTACACCTTC. The V gene is TRBV25-1, the J gene TRBJ1-2; D may be TRBD1 (5 bases). CDR1 MGHDK and CDR2 SYGVNS come from the germline V gene. Trimming removed 1 base from V and 8 bases from J, with 11 bases in between. This CDR3 has 13 residues.

The genes are TRBV25-1 and TRBJ1-1; 10 bases fit TRBD1. J gave up 5 bases and V 4 bases, and 4 bases lay outside the gene matches. From germline, CDR1 is MGHDK and CDR2 SYGVNS. The CDR3 runs to 14 residues. This chain's CDR3 is CASSGDRGWTEAFF. In DNA, the CDR3 is TGTGCCAGCAGTGGGGACAGGGGATGGACTGAAGCTTTCTTT.

The chain uses TRBV5-8 and TRBJ2-2; D is ambiguous. Germline assignment: CDR1 SGHTS and CDR2 YDEGEE. V gave up 1 base and J gave up 4 bases, with 5 bases separating them. The CDR3 extends over 13 amino acids. The CDR3: CASSLWATGELFF. Here the CDR3 DNA reads TGTGCCAGCAGCTTGTGGGCCACCGGGGAGCTGTTTTTT.

The chain is built from TRBV9 and TRBJ1-2, with D perhaps matching TRBD1 (5 bases). The ends were cut back, 4 bases at V and 0 bases at J, with 16 bases in the middle. CDR1 is SGDLS and CDR2 is YYNGEE in the germline V gene. This CDR3 region has 16 residues. The DNA of the CDR3 is TGTGCCAGCAGCCCCCGACAGAACCCAGCTAACTATGGCTACACCTTC. Its translation: CASSPRQNPANYGYTF.

The gene calls are TRBV5-5 and TRBJ1-6; no firm D call. The CDR3 sequence is 14 residues long. Germline CDR1 reads SGHKS; CDR2 reads YYEKEE (reference sequence). The V end was cut by 0 bases, the J end by 5 bases, with 6 bases between. CDR3 in amino acids: CASSLEPDNSPLHF. The DNA of the CDR3 is TGTGCCAGCAGCTTGGAACCAGATAATTCACCCCTCCACTTT. The full variable domain, its missing parts supplied by reference TRBV5-5 and TRBJ1-6, is DAGVTQSPTHLIKTRGQQVTLRCSPISGHKSVSWYQQVLGQGPQFIFQYYEKEERGRGNFPDRFSARQFPNYSSELNVNALLLGDSALYLCASSLEPDNSPLHFGNGTRLTVT.

This rearrangement joins TRBV9 to TRBJ1-6, with a weak D call TRBD1 (6 bases). V gave up 3 bases and J gave up 2 bases, with 12 bases separating them. Germline-derived CDR1 and CDR2 are SGDLS and YYNGEE. The CDR3 is 16 residues long. Here the CDR3 reads CASSAKQGTYNSPLHF. CDR3 DNA: TGTGCCAGCAGCGCCAAACAGGGTACCTATAATTCACCCCTCCACTTT.

This chain links TRBV15 with TRBJ1-3; D may be TRBD1 (5 bases). V dropped 5 bases and J dropped 0 bases, with 17 bases sitting between them. The CDR3 has 17 amino acids. Germline lookup yields CDR1 LNHNV and CDR2 YYDKDF (reference sequence). The CDR3 region is CATSAGLGTTSGNTIYF. CDR3 sequence (DNA): TGTGCCACCAGCGCGGGACTGGGAACAACCTCTGGAAACACCATATATTTT.